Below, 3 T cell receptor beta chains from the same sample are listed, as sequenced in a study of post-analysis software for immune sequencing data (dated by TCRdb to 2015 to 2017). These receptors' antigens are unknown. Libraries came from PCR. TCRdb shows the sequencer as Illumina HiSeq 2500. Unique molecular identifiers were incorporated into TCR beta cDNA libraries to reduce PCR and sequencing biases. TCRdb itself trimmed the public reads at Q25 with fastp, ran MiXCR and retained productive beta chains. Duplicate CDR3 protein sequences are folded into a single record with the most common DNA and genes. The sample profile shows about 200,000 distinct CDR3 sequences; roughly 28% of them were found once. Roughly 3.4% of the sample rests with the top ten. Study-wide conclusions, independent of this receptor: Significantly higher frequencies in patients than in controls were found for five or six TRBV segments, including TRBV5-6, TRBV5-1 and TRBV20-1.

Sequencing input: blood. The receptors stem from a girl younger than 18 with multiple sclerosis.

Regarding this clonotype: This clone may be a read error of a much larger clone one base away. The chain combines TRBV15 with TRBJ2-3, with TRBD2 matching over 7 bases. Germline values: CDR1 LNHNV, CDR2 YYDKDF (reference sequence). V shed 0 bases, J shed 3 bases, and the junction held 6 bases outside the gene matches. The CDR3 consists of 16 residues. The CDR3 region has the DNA TGTGCCACCAGCAGAGATCTTACGCGGGAGACAGATACGCAGTATTTT. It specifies CATSRDLTRETDTQYF.

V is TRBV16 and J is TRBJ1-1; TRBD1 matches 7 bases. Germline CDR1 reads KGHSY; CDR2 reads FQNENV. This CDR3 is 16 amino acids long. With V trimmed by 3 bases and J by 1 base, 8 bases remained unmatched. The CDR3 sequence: CASSHPRGGPNTEAFF. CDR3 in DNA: TGTGCCAGCAGCCACCCCCGAGGGGGCCCGAACACTGAAGCTTTCTTT.

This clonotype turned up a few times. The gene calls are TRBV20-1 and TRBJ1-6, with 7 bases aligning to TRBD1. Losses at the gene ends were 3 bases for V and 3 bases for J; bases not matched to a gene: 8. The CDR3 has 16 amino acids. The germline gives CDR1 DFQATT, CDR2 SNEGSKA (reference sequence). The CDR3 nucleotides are TGCAGTGCTAGGGAGGGGCAGGGGGGCTATAATTCACCCCTCCACTTT. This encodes CSAREGQGGYNSPLHF.